The sequence of this TCR beta chain was determined in a study of cytotoxic CD8 clonotypes in ibrutinib-treated CLL. Study details: Among the patients, 10 to 11 presented as relapsed/refractory and about 15 as treatment-naive; 17 to 18 showed unmutated IGHV.

General observations from the study: The study sampled sustained-remission and progressing patients at different times. Among the clonotypes, public ones were uncommon and contracted or held stable on treatment. At ibrutinib response, clonality increased, and at progression it declined back toward baseline.

This CDR3 contains 12 residues. The trim removed 7 bases at V and 3 bases at J, leaving 2 bases unmatched. Germline CDR1 is SQVTM and CDR2 is ANQGSEA. Comment on this clone: No antigen is known for it.

The repertoire was sequenced with immunoSEQ multiplex PCR; TCRdb's copy has only in-frame clones and lacks some. This table has approximately 26,000 clones, roughly 70% appearing once. Sequencing used PBMCs, obtained after 12 months of ibrutinib treatment. The receptor comes from a human donor with chronic lymphocytic leukemia. The genes are TRBV29-1 and TRBJ2-2; 7 bases agree with TRBD1. The CDR3 loop reads CSGQGDTGELFF. The DNA of the CDR3 is TGCAGCGGACAGGGCGACACCGGGGAGCTGTTTTTT.